A single sample gave rise to the 30 T cell receptor beta chains below, sequenced in a study of vaccination effects on CD4 cells after COVID-19. The antigens these receptors bind are not known. A roughly 10-day culture period preceded the isolation of CD4+ T cells. All participants had two doses of either the BNT162b2 or mRNA-1273 vaccine. Only in-frame clones appear in the TCRdb table, and some are missing; sequencing was by immunoSEQ multiplex PCR. The sample lists about 73,000 clones, roughly four fifths occurring once. This specimen consisted of CD4+ T cells from PBMCs cultured without peptide, obtained after COVID-19 vaccination. The origin of the receptors is a human donor who received a COVID-19 vaccine.

This sequence joins TRBV4-1 and TRBJ1-4, with 7 nucleotides matching TRBD1. V shed 0 bases and J 8 bases; nucleotides not matched to a gene: 15. The germline V gene has CDR1 MGHRA and CDR2 YSYEKL. The CDR3 runs to 18 residues. The CDR3 DNA reads as TGCGCCAGCAGCCAAGAATTTCAGACCGACAGGGTCTCCGAAAAACTGTTTTTT. Amino acid sequence: CASSQEFQTDRVSEKLFF.

The V and J genes are TRBV4-3 and TRBJ2-3; D call uncertain. Germline V gives CDR1 LGHNA, CDR2 YSLEER. This CDR3 comprises 17 residues. The germline V and J ends were trimmed by 0 bases and 2 bases, with 15 bases remaining between them. The CDR3 region is CASSQDPTGIDTDTQYF. The CDR3 region has the DNA TGCGCCAGCAGCCAAGATCCTACTGGGATTGACACAGATACGCAGTATTTT.

CDR3 amino acids: CASSFSDGAYNEQFF. For the CDR3, the DNA is TGCGCCAGCAGCTTTAGTGACGGGGCGTACAATGAGCAGTTCTTC. The chain recombines TRBV5-1 with TRBJ2-1; tentatively, D is TRBD1 or TRBD2 (5 bases each). Germline V gene lookup returns CDR1 SGHRS and CDR2 YFSETQ. CDR3 length: 15 amino acids. V lost 2 bases to trimming and J lost 4 bases, with 13 bases between them.

The gene calls are TRBV19 and TRBJ2-3; TRBD1 agrees at 9 bases. Germline CDR1 reads LNHDA; CDR2 reads SQIVND (reference sequence). The ends lost 6 bases at V and 6 bases at J; junction bases unmatched: 7. CDR3 length: 14 amino acids. The CDR3 DNA is TGTGCCAGTAGGGCGACAGGGGGTTTGGATACGCAGTATTTT. This gives the protein CASRATGGLDTQYF.

The chain couples TRBV7-9 to TRBJ1-2; perhaps TRBD1 as D (5 bases). CDR1 is SEHNR, CDR2 FQNEAQ, per germline (reference sequence). The V gene lost 3 bases and the J gene lost 7 bases, with 6 bases spanning the gap. The CDR3 sequence is 11 residues long. As DNA, the CDR3 is TGTGCCAGCAGCTTTAGGGGTGGCTACACCTTC. Protein: CASSFRGGYTF.

The V call is TRBV30, the J call TRBJ2-5, with 8 bases identical to TRBD1. CDR1 GTSNPN and CDR2 SVGIG come from the germline V gene (reference sequence). The CDR3 extends over 13 amino acids. The junction had 2 bases not matched to a gene; V was cut back by 3 bases and J by 2 bases. The CDR3 DNA reads as TGTGCCTGGAGCCGGGACAGGCAAGAGACCCAGTACTTC. Protein product: CAWSRDRQETQYF. The variable domain in full, with the rest retrieved from reference TRBV30 and TRBJ2-5, is SQTIHQWPATLVQPVGSPLSLECTVEGTSNPNLYWYRQAAGRGLQLLFYSVGIGQISSEVPQNLSASRPQDRQFILSSKKLLLSDSGFYLCAWSRDRQETQYFGPGTRLLVL.

This clone was observed a few times. CDR3 nucleotide sequence: TGCGCCAGCAGCTTGATCCGGACGGGCGGCTATGGCTACACCTTC. This codes for CASSLIRTGGYGYTF. The gene calls are TRBV5-1 and TRBJ1-2; D unresolved. This CDR3 is built from 15 residues. Between the trimmed V and J ends, which lost 1 base and 4 bases, there was a span of 14 bases. Germline values: CDR1 SGHRS, CDR2 YFSETQ.

The chain couples TRBV6-2 or TRBV6-3 to TRBJ1-6; 7 bases are shared with TRBD1. The CDR3 consists of 17 residues. The germline V gene encodes CDR1 MNHEY and CDR2 SVGEGT. Trimming removed 2 bases from V and 0 bases from J; junction bases left unmatched: 4. The CDR3 here is CASSYLDRSSYNSPLHF. The CDR3 DNA is TGTGCCAGCAGTTACCTGGACAGGAGCTCCTATAATTCACCCCTCCACTTT.

This chain links TRBV4-2 with TRBJ1-2, with 10 bases fitting TRBD1. V lost 0 bases to trimming and J lost 4 bases; unmatched junction nucleotides: 8. The CDR3 is made up of 17 amino acids. The germline V gene has CDR1 LGHNA and CDR2 YNFKEQ. CDR3 sequence: CASSQDRQGAVAYGYTF. The CDR3 DNA sequence: TGTGCCAGCAGCCAAGATCGACAGGGGGCGGTTGCCTATGGCTACACCTTC.

The rearrangement uses TRBV28 and TRBJ1-2; no clear D gene. This CDR3 has 12 residues. Per the germline V gene, CDR1 is MDHEN and CDR2 is SYDVKM. Trimming shortened V by 6 bases and J by 6 bases, and 11 bases separated the two germline ends. This chain's CDR3 is CASSTFRDGYTF. CDR3 nucleotides: TGTGCCAGCAGCACCTTCAGAGATGGCTACACCTTC.

The V and J genes are TRBV7-2 and TRBJ2-2; D gene uncertain. V lost 3 bases, J lost 3 bases, and 5 bases lay in between. The CDR3 extends over 13 amino acids. The germline V gene encodes CDR1 SGHTA and CDR2 FQGNSA. The CDR3 protein is CASSFFYTGELFF. In nucleotides, the CDR3 is TGTGCCAGCAGCTTTTTCTACACCGGGGAGCTGTTTTTT.

The chain carries TRBV28 and TRBJ1-6; D not certain. Germline CDR1 and CDR2: MDHEN and SYDVKM. V was shortened by 6 bases and J by 0 bases, with 12 bases between the two germline ends. CDR3 length equals 16 residues. The CDR3 spells CASRGWVSSYNSPLHF. The CDR3 region has the DNA TGTGCCAGCAGGGGATGGGTTAGCTCCTATAATTCACCCCTCCACTTT.

This chain connects TRBV3-1 (or the pseudogene TRBV3-2) to TRBJ2-3; possible D gene TRBD2, 5 bases. The germline V and J ends were trimmed by 0 bases and 4 bases, with 8 bases remaining between them. This CDR3 is 14 amino acids long. CDR1 and CDR2 from the germline V gene are LGHDT and YNNKEL (reference sequence). The CDR3 bases are TGTGCCAGCAGCCAAGATAAGGACTCAGATACGCAGTATTTT. Amino acids: CASSQDKDSDTQYF.

Only one count was recorded for this clone. CDR3: CARRPRASNYGYTF. CDR3 nucleotide sequence: TGTGCCCGCCGGCCTAGGGCATCTAACTATGGCTACACCTTC. The chain has TRBV2 and TRBJ1-2; D is unresolved. The CDR3 has 14 residues. In germline, CDR1 is SNHLY, CDR2 FYNNEI. Trimming shortened V by 11 bases and J by 0 bases, and 16 bases separated the two germline ends.

Here the CDR3 reads CASSRAVTGELFF. The CDR3 DNA is TGTGCCAGCTCGAGGGCGGTCACCGGGGAGCTGTTTTTT. This rearrangement joins TRBV9 to TRBJ2-2; D perhaps matches TRBD2 (5 bases). The CDR3 consists of 13 residues. Between the trimmed V and J ends, which lost 7 bases and 4 bases, there was a span of 11 bases. Germline V CDR1 and CDR2: SGDLS, YYNGEE.

The chain carries TRBV6-5 and TRBJ2-3; no reliable D call. Per germline, CDR1 MNHEY and CDR2 SVGAGI. V dropped 6 bases and J dropped 3 bases, with 13 bases sitting between them. The CDR3 is 14 amino acids. CDR3 amino acids: CASSYSLGTDTQYF. The CDR3 coding sequence is TGTGCCAGCAGCTACAGCCTGGGGACAGATACGCAGTATTTT.

This sequence joins TRBV18 and TRBJ2-3; D gene unclear. Deletions cut 6 bases from V and 4 bases from J, with 11 bases between. Germline assignment: CDR1 KGHSH and CDR2 LQKENI. The CDR3 consists of 13 residues. CDR3 in DNA: TGTGCCAGCTCCCCGCGTCGGGCAGATACGCAGTATTTT. As protein: CASSPRRADTQYF.

This chain links TRBV5-1 with TRBJ2-5, with D maybe TRBD1 (6 bases). The CDR3 totals 13 residues. Per germline, CDR1 SGHRS and CDR2 YFSETQ. Trimming cost V 2 bases and J 4 bases, with 9 bases left between them. The CDR3 nucleotides are TGCGCCAGCAGCTTTCAACAGGGAGAGACCCAGTACTTC. Its protein product is CASSFQQGETQYF. Combining the CDR3 with reference TRBV5-1 and TRBJ2-5 gives the whole variable domain KAGVTQTPRYLIKTRGQQVTLSCSPISGHRSVSWYQQTPGQGLQFLFEYFSETQRNKGNFPGRFSGRQFSNSRSEMNVSTLELGDSALYLCASSFQQGETQYFGPGTRLLVL.

J is TRBJ1-4 and V is TRBV3-1 (or the pseudogene TRBV3-2), with TRBD1 identical over 7 bases. The J segment lost 2 bases and the V segment lost 3 bases, leaving 6 bases of the junction unmatched. This CDR3 region has 16 residues. The germline CDR1 and CDR2 sequences are LGHDT and YNNKEL (reference sequence). CDR3 nucleotide sequence: TGTGCCAGCAGCCAGGCTACAGGGGATACTAATGAAAAACTGTTTTTT. Protein: CASSQATGDTNEKLFF.

V gene TRBV5-1 combines with J gene TRBJ1-1; D gene uncertain. With 4 bases removed from V and 0 bases from J, the gap between germline ends came to 10 bases. Looked up from germline, CDR1 is SGHRS and CDR2 is YFSETQ. This CDR3 has 14 residues. The chain's CDR3 is CASSPTDLNTEAFF. Here the CDR3 DNA reads TGCGCCAGCAGCCCAACGGACCTGAACACTGAAGCTTTCTTT.

This sequence joins TRBV3-1 (or the pseudogene TRBV3-2) and TRBJ2-5; 8 bases match TRBD2. Germline V CDR1 and CDR2: LGHDT, YNNKEL (reference sequence). V lost 1 base to trimming and J lost 5 bases; unmatched junction nucleotides: 6. CDR3 length: 15 residues. As DNA, the CDR3 is TGTGCCAGCAGCCAAGCGGGGGGGCAGCGGGAGACCCAGTACTTC. Its protein is CASSQAGGQRETQYF.

The chain is built from TRBV4-3 and TRBJ2-6; tentatively, D is TRBD2 (5 bases). CDR1 LGHNA and CDR2 YSLEER come from the germline V gene. Trimming removed 0 bases from V and 3 bases from J, with 9 bases in between. This CDR3 is 16 amino acids long. The CDR3 sequence: CASSQDPGYGANVLTF. The DNA for the CDR3 is TGCGCCAGCAGCCAAGATCCGGGGTATGGGGCCAACGTCCTGACTTTC.

The sample holds a few counts of this clone. The gene calls are TRBV28 and TRBJ1-5; no definite D call. Trimming removed 5 bases from V and 0 bases from J, with 8 bases in between. The CDR3 extends over 14 amino acids. The germline V gene encodes CDR1 MDHEN and CDR2 SYDVKM. CDR3 sequence reads: CASSPPGSNQPQHF. The CDR3 bases are TGTGCCAGCAGTCCCCCCGGTAGCAATCAGCCCCAGCATTTT.

The table lists this clone with a few counts. The chain employs TRBV10-2 and TRBJ1-1; D remains unclear. The CDR3 is 13 amino acids. Germline V gene data show CDR1 as WSHSY and CDR2 as SAAADI. The ends were cut back, 2 bases at V and 7 bases at J, with 11 bases in the middle. The CDR3, as DNA: TGCGCCAGCAGTGAGATTGGTCCAGTTGAAGCTTTCTTT. Its translation: CASSEIGPVEAFF.

The chain couples TRBV5-6 to TRBJ2-1; D unresolved. CDR1 is SGHDT and CDR2 is YYEEEE in the germline V gene. Trimming took 0 bases from V and 6 from J, leaving 13 bases between them. The length of the CDR3 is 15 residues. CDR3 residues: CASSLVRVPFNEQFF. CDR3 DNA sequence: TGTGCCAGCAGCTTGGTAAGGGTCCCCTTCAATGAGCAGTTCTTC.

This rearrangement joins TRBV5-1 to TRBJ2-5; 7 bases are shared with TRBD1. This CDR3 is 15 amino acids long. After removal of 4 bases from V and 5 bases from J, the junction contained 11 bases not matched to a gene. CDR1 and CDR2 (germline): SGHRS, YFSETQ. CDR3 nucleotides: TGCGCCAGCAGCCTCGTTGGGACAGATAGCGAGACCCAGTACTTC. Its translation is CASSLVGTDSETQYF.

The chain carries TRBV6-2 or TRBV6-3 and TRBJ2-3; TRBD2 might be the D (6 bases). Germline V gene lookup returns CDR1 MNHEY and CDR2 SVGEGT. The CDR3 runs to 13 residues. With 5 bases removed from V and 3 bases from J, the gap between germline ends came to 9 bases. In nucleotides, the CDR3 is TGTGCCAGCAGTAGGGACTTGACAGATACGCAGTATTTT. Translation: CASSRDLTDTQYF.

The chain joins TRBV5-1 to TRBJ2-3; 7 nucleotides agree with TRBD1. From germline, CDR1 is SGHRS and CDR2 YFSETQ. Trimming at V came to 5 bases and at J to 2 bases, leaving 2 bases not matched to a gene. This CDR3 is built from 13 residues. The CDR3 DNA reads TGCGCCAGCAGGGGGACAGCCACAGATACGCAGTATTTT. It encodes CASRGTATDTQYF.

The CDR3 loop is CASPRGRWGIDTQYF. The CDR3, as DNA: TGTGCCAGCCCGAGGGGGCGGTGGGGTATAGATACGCAGTATTTT. The chain recombines TRBV6-5 with TRBJ2-3; 7 nucleotides align to TRBD1. In germline, CDR1 is MNHEY, CDR2 SVGAGI. The CDR3 runs 15 residues. With 8 bases clipped from V and 5 bases from J, the junction kept 13 bases outside the gene matches.

A single count supports this clone. The V and J genes are TRBV5-1 and TRBJ2-1, with a possible D match to TRBD2 (5 bases). Between the trimmed V and J ends, which lost 0 bases and 4 bases, there was a span of 11 bases. CDR1 is SGHRS, CDR2 YFSETQ, per germline. This CDR3 is built from 15 residues. Here the CDR3 DNA reads TGCGCCAGCAGCTTGGTAGCGAGCAATTACAATGAGCAGTTCTTC. This gives the protein CASSLVASNYNEQFF. Full variable domain (missing parts from reference TRBV5-1 and TRBJ2-1): KAGVTQTPRYLIKTRGQQVTLSCSPISGHRSVSWYQQTPGQGLQFLFEYFSETQRNKGNFPGRFSGRQFSNSRSEMNVSTLELGDSALYLCASSLVASNYNEQFFGPGTRLTVL.